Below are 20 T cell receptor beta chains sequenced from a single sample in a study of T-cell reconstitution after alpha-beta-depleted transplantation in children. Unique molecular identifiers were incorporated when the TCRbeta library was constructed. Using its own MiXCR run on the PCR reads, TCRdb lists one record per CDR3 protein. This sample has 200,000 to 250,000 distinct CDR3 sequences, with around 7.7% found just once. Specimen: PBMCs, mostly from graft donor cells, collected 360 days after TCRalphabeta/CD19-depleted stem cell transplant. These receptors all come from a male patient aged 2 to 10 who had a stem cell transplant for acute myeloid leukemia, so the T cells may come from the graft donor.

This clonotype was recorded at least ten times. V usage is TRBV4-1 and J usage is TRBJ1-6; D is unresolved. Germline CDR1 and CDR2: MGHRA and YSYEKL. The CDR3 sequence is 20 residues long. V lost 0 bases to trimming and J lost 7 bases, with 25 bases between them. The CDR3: CASSQDNWRIFGLQNSPLHF. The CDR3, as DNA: TGCGCCAGCAGCCAAGATAATTGGAGGATATTCGGGCTCCAGAATTCACCCCTCCACTTT.

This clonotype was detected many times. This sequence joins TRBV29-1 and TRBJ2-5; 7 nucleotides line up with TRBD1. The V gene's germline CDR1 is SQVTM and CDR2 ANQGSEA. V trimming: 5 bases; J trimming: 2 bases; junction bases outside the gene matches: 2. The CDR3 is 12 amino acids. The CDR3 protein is CSVLQGQETQYF. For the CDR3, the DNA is TGCAGCGTTCTACAGGGGCAAGAGACCCAGTACTTC. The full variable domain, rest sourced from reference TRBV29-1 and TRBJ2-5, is SAVISQKPSRDICQRGTSLTIQCQVDSQVTMMFWYRQQPGQSLTLIATANQGSEATYESGFVIDKFPISRPNLTFSTLTVSNMSPEDSSIYLCSVLQGQETQYFGPGTRLLVL.

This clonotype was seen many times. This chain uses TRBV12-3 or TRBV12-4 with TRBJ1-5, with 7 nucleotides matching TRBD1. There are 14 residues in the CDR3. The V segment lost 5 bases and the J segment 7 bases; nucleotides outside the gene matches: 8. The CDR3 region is CASSLTGRRQPQHF. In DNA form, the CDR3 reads TGTGCCAGCAGTCTGACAGGGAGGCGACAGCCCCAGCATTTT.

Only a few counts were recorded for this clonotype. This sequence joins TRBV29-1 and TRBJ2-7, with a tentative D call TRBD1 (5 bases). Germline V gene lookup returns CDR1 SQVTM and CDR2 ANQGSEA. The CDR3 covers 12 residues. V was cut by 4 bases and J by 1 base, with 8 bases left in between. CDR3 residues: CSVVQGSYEQYF. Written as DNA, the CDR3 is TGCAGCGTTGTTCAGGGTTCCTACGAGCAGTACTTC.

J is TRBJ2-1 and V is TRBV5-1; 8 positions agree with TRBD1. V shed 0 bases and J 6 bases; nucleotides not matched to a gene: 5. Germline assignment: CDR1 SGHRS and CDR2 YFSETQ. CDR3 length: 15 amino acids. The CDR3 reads CASSLAPTGGNEQFF. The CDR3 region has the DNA TGCGCCAGCAGCTTGGCCCCCACAGGGGGCAATGAGCAGTTCTTC.

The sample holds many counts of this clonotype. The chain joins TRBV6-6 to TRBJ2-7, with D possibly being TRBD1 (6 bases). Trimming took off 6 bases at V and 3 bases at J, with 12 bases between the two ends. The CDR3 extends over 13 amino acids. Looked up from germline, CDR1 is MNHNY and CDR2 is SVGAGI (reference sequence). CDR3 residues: CASRRDRIYEQYF. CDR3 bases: TGTGCCAGCAGGAGAGACAGGATCTACGAGCAGTACTTC.

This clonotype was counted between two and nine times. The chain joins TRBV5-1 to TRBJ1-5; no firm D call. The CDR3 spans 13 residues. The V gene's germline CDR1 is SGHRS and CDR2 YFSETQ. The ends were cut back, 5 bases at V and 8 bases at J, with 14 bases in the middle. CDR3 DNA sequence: TGCGCCAGCAGGCGAGGGCTTGCGGAGCCCCAGCATTTT. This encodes CASRRGLAEPQHF.

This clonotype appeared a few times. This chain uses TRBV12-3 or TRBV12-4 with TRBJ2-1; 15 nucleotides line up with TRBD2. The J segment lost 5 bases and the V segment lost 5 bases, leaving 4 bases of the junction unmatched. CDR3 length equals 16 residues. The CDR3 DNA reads TGTGCCAGCAGTCGGGGACTAGCGGGAGGAGACAATGAGCAGTTCTTC. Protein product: CASSRGLAGGDNEQFF.

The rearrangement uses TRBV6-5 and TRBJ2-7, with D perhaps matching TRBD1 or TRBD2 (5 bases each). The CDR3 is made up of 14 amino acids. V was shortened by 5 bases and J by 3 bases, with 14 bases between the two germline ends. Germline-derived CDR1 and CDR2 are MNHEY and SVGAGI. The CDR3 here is CASSQRTTVYEQYF. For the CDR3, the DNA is TGTGCCAGCAGTCAGCGGACAACCGTCTACGAGCAGTACTTC.

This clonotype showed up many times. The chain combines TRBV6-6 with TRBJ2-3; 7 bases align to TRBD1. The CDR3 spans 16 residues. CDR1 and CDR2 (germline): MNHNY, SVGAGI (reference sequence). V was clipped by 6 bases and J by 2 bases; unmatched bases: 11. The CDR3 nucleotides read TGTGCCAGCAGCAACAGGGGCCGAATCTCCACAGATACGCAGTATTTT. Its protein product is CASSNRGRISTDTQYF.

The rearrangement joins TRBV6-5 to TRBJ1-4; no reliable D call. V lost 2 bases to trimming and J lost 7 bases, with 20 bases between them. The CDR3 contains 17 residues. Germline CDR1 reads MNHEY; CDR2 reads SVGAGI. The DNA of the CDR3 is TGTGCCAGCAGTTACGGATCGAGATCCGGGTGGGCTGAAAAACTGTTTTTT. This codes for CASSYGSRSGWAEKLFF.

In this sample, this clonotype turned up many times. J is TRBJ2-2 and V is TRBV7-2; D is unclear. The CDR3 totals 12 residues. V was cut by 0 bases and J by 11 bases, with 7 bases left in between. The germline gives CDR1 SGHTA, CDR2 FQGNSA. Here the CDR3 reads CASSLALAELFF. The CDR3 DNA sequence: TGTGCCAGCAGCTTAGCTTTAGCTGAGCTGTTTTTT.

This CDR3 is CASSVGGAGTQYF. In DNA form, the CDR3 reads TGTGCCAGCAGTGTCGGGGGCGCGGGGACGCAGTATTTT. This chain links TRBV25-1 with TRBJ2-3; the D call may be TRBD1 or TRBD2 (6 bases each). Trimming shortened V by 4 bases and J by 9 bases, and 14 bases separated the two germline ends. Germline CDR1 reads MGHDK; CDR2 reads SYGVNS. The CDR3 covers 13 residues. Variable domain in full (rest from reference TRBV25-1 and TRBJ2-3): EADIYQTPRYLVIGTGKKITLECSQTMGHDKMYWYQQDPGMELHLIHYSYGVNSTEKGDLSSESTVSRIRTEHFPLTLESARPSHTSQYLCASSVGGAGTQYFGPGTRLTVL.

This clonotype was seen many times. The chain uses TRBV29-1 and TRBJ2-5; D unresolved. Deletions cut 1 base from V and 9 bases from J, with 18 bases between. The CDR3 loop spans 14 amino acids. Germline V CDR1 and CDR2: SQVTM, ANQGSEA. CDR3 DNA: TGCAGCGTTGAAGGCCGGGCTCACGACCTCGCCCAGTACTTC. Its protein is CSVEGRAHDLAQYF.

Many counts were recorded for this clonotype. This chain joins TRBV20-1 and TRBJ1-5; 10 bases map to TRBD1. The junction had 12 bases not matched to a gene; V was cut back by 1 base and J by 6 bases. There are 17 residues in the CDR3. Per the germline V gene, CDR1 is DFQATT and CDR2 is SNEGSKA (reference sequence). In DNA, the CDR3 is TGCAGTGCTAGAGCGTTAGACGACAGGGGGCTGGTTCAGCCCCAGCATTTT. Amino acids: CSARALDDRGLVQPQHF.

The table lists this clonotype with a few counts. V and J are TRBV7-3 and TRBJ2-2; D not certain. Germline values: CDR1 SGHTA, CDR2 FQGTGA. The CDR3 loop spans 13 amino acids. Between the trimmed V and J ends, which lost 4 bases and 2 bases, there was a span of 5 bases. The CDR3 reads CASSSINTGELFF. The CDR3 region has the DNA TGTGCCAGCAGCTCCATAAACACCGGGGAGCTGTTTTTT.

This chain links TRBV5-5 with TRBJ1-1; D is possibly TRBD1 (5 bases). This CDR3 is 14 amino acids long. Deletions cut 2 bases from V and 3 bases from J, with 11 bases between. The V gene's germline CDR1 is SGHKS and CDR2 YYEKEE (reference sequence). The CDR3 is CASSFGHPYTEAFF. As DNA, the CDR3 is TGTGCCAGCAGCTTCGGACACCCTTACACTGAAGCTTTCTTT.

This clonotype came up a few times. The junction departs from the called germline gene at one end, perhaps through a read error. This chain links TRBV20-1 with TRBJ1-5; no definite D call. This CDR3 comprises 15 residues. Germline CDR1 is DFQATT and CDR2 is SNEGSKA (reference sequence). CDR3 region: CSARAVAESNQPQHF. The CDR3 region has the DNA TGCAGTGCGAGAGCGGTGGCGGAAAGCAATCAGCCCCAGCATTTT.

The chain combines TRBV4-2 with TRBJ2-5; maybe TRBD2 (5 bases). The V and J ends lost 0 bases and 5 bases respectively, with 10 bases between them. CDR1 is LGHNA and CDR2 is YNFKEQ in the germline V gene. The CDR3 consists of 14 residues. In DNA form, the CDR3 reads TGTGCCAGCAGCCAAGAACAAGCGGAGGAGACCCAGTACTTC. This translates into CASSQEQAEETQYF.

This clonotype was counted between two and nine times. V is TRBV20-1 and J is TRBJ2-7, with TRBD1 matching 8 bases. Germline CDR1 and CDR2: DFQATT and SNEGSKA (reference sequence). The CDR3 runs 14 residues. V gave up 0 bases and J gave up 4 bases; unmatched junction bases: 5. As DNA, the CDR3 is TGCAGTGCTAGAGACCCAGACAGGGGTTACGAGCAGTACTTC. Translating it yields CSARDPDRGYEQYF.